This T cell receptor beta chain was sequenced during a study of blood T cell repertoires in COVID-19. Turning to the study itself: The United States, Italy and Spain provided the acute and convalescent COVID-19 samples. Nucleic acid was either cDNA or gDNA, and it came from T cells, B-cell-depleted T cells, or PBMCs.

Cohort allocation depended upon clinical history that participants reported. Each recovered donor of Cohort 3 presented with two negative PCRs, clearance, or symptom resolution. CDR1 and CDR2 (germline): MNHEY, SMNVEV (reference sequence). The V end was cut by 6 bases, the J end by 6 bases, with 18 bases between. This CDR3 has 14 amino acids. This clone is a singleton in its sample. Clones were read by immunoSEQ multiplex PCR, and TCRdb kept only the in-frame ones, dropping some. The repertoire has a few hundred thousand clones, around nine tenths of them found once; the top ten carry roughly 1.6%. The V call is TRBV27, the J call TRBJ2-7; D not resolved. The TCR originated in a woman between 50 and 59 years old who had recovered from COVID-19. Sample: PBMCs or T cells enriched from blood (not recorded which). The CDR3 DNA follows: TGTGCCAGCAGGAAACCTAGGCTAGGCGGCGAGCAGTACTTC. This gives the protein CASRKPRLGGEQYF.